These T cell receptor beta chains were read from a single sample in a study of read filtering for tumor transcriptome and immune sequencing. TCRdb re-called the reads through MiXCR, storing one row per CDR3 protein. The table includes 100,000 to 150,000 distinct CDR3 sequences, around 14% detected once. The sequencing sample was made of a population of CD138-negative cells sorted from bone marrow. Every receptor here comes from a donor at least 40 years old with multiple myeloma. CDR3s include the opening cysteine and the closing phenylalanine or tryptophan. Fields, in order: clone size, CDR3 length, D gene, V gene, J gene, CDR3 DNA, CDR3 protein. A D gene is named only where the DNA matches it firmly. Part of the rows lack a size; the others show once, few, many or a class for expanded clones.

many	16	NA	TRBV13	TRBJ2-7	TGTGCCAGCAGCCCAGTCCAGGGGGGAGCTGGGTACGAGCAGTACTTC	CASSPVQGGAGYEQYF
few	15	TRBD1	TRBV6-1	TRBJ2-1	TGTGCCAACAGTCATGACAGGGTACACTACAATGAGCAGTTCTTC	CANSHDRVHYNEQFF
many	15	TRBD2	TRBV5-4	TRBJ2-1	TGTGCCAGCAGCTTGGACGGGACTAGCCTCAATGAGCAGTTCTTC	CASSLDGTSLNEQFF
few	16	NA	TRBV7-8	TRBJ2-7	TGTGCCAGCAGCCTAAGGCTCAGGGTGGGCTCCTACGAGCAGTACTTC	CASSLRLRVGSYEQYF
few	15	NA	TRBV12-3/TRBV12-4	TRBJ1-3	TGTGCCAGCACCGACAGGCGCCCCTCTGGAAACACCATATATTTT	CASTDRRPSGNTIYF
many	13	NA	TRBV10-1	TRBJ2-7	TGCGCCAGCAGTGAACGGTTCGGCTACGAGCAGTACTTC	CASSERFGYEQYF
NA	15	NA	TRBV19	TRBJ2-2	TGTGCCAGTACCCTTGGAAGTACGAACACCGGGGAGCTGTTTTTT	CASTLGSTNTGELFF
NA	15	NA	TRBV5-5	TRBJ2-3	TGTGCCAGCAGACGACTACTCGGAAGCACAGATACGCAGTATTTT	CASRRLLGSTDTQYF
many	14	NA	TRBV11-3	TRBJ1-1	TGTGCCAGCAGCTCCCGGAGGGGAAACACTGAAGCTTTCTTT	CASSSRRGNTEAFF
few	14	NA	TRBV29-1	TRBJ1-4	TGCAGCGTTGTTCTGAGCGGTGGAAATGAAAAACTGTTTTTT	CSVVLSGGNEKLFF
many	15	NA	TRBV7-2	TRBJ1-5	TGTGCCAGCAGCTTAGATCGGGGCCCAAATCAGCCCCAGCATTTT	CASSLDRGPNQPQHF
many	14	TRBD1	TRBV30	TRBJ2-5	TGTGCCTGGAGTCCCCAGGGGGCCTGGGAGACCCAGTACTTC	CAWSPQGAWETQYF
many	13	NA	TRBV4-1	TRBJ2-2	TGCGCCAGCAGCCAAGTCGGGTCCGGGGAGCTGTTTTTT	CASSQVGSGELFF
few	14	NA	TRBV6-2/TRBV6-3	TRBJ1-5	TGTGCCAGCAGCAGACCGGGGACCAATCAGCCCCAGCATTTT	CASSRPGTNQPQHF
NA	15	TRBD1	TRBV11-3	TRBJ2-5	TGTGCCAGCAGCTTAGCCGGGACAGGGGAAGAGACCCAGTACTTC	CASSLAGTGEETQYF
many	14	NA	TRBV12-3/TRBV12-4	TRBJ1-1	TGTGCCAGCAGTTTAGTTTCAGGGAGGACTGAAGCTTTCTTT	CASSLVSGRTEAFF
few	13	NA	TRBV19	TRBJ2-5	TGTGCCAGTAGTATCCAGTACGGAGAGACCCAGTACTTC	CASSIQYGETQYF
many	11	TRBD2	TRBV12-3/TRBV12-4	TRBJ2-1	TGTGCCAGCAGTTCGGCGGGGGGGCAGTTCTTC	CASSSAGGQFF
many	17	NA	TRBV9	TRBJ1-6	TGTGCCAGCAGCGCCCGACAGAGCAAAGGCTATAATTCACCCCTCCACTTT	CASSARQSKGYNSPLHF
many	20	TRBD2	TRBV3-1	TRBJ2-1	TGTGCCAGCAGCTTGGGACTAGCGGGAGGCCCGGGCGCCCGGGGCAATGAGCAGTTCTTC	CASSLGLAGGPGARGNEQFF
many	12	NA	TRBV29-1	TRBJ2-7	TGCAGCGTTGTAGAGAGGGACTACGAGCAGTACTTC	CSVVERDYEQYF
few	18	NA	TRBV5-1	TRBJ2-3	TGCGCCAGCAGCTTGGTGATGGTAGCGGCTTTAAGCACAGATACGCAGTATTTT	CASSLVMVAALSTDTQYF
many	12	NA	TRBV29-1	TRBJ2-1	TGCAGCGTTGAAAGACTTAATAATGAGCAGTTCTTC	CSVERLNNEQFF
many	15	NA	TRBV6-2/TRBV6-3	TRBJ2-7	TGTGCCAGCAGTAACGGGGGGACAGGAACCTACGAGCAGTACTTC	CASSNGGTGTYEQYF
many	15	NA	TRBV7-2	TRBJ2-2	TGTGCCAGCAGCTTAGGAGGGACAAGGACCGGGGAGCTGTTTTTT	CASSLGGTRTGELFF
NA	16	NA	TRBV5-6	TRBJ1-5	TGTGCCGGCAGCTTGGTACAGGACCACTTCAATCAGCCCCAGCATTTT	CAGSLVQDHFNQPQHF
many	16	NA	TRBV7-9	TRBJ2-1	TGTGCCACACTAGACGGCAGGTCGGGTTCCTACAATGAGCAGTTCTTC	CATLDGRSGSYNEQFF
many	13	NA	TRBV10-3	TRBJ2-5	TGTGCCATCAGTGAGGCAGGAGGAGAGACCCAGTACTTC	CAISEAGGETQYF
many	20	TRBD2	TRBV20-1	TRBJ2-1	TGCAGTGCTAGAGATCCGTTACTAGCGGGATTAAAGACGTCCTACAATGAGCAGTTCTTC	CSARDPLLAGLKTSYNEQFF
many	13	NA	TRBV13	TRBJ2-2	TGTGCCAGCAGCTTACGGGGGTCCGGGGAGCTGTTTTTT	CASSLRGSGELFF
NA	12	NA	TRBV20-1	TRBJ1-1	TGCAGTGCTAGAGATTGGGCCACTGAAGCTTTCTTT	CSARDWATEAFF
many	14	TRBD2	TRBV2	TRBJ2-1	TGTGCCAGCAGACCCAGCGGGAGCCCAAATGAGCAGTTCTTC	CASRPSGSPNEQFF
many	13	NA	TRBV6-2/TRBV6-3	TRBJ2-1	TGTGCCAGCAAGAGGGTGTCCTACAATGAGCAGTTCTTC	CASKRVSYNEQFF
many	15	TRBD2	TRBV6-2/TRBV6-3	TRBJ2-7	TGTGCCAGCAGTAACCCACTAGCGTCCCCCTACGAGCAGTACTTC	CASSNPLASPYEQYF
many	13	NA	TRBV5-1	TRBJ1-3	TGCGCCAGCAGCGGCAGCTCTGGAAACACCATATATTTT	CASSGSSGNTIYF
many	14	NA	TRBV27	TRBJ2-1	TGTGCCAGCAGCTTCTCGTGGGGGTACAATGAGCAGTTCTTC	CASSFSWGYNEQFF
many	15	TRBD2	TRBV5-1	TRBJ2-1	TGCGCCAGCAGCCATACTAGCGGAATCAGGGATGAGCAGTTCTTC	CASSHTSGIRDEQFF
many	12	TRBD1	TRBV30	TRBJ1-5	TGTGCCTGGAGTGTACAGGGGCAGCCCCAGCATTTT	CAWSVQGQPQHF
many	16	TRBD1	TRBV6-1	TRBJ1-5	TGTGCCAGCAGTGATAGGACAGGGTCGGGCCATCAGCCCCAGCATTTT	CASSDRTGSGHQPQHF
many	14	NA	TRBV3-1	TRBJ2-5	TGTGCCAGCAGCCTAACCGGTCCTGTGGAGACCCAGTACTTC	CASSLTGPVETQYF
few	13	NA	TRBV29-1	TRBJ1-1	TGCAGCGTTGAAGACGGACTATCTCGTGAAGCTTTCTTT	CSVEDGLSREAFF
NA	12	NA	TRBV20-1	TRBJ2-3	TGCAGTGCGAACCCAACAACAGATATGCAGTATTTT	CSANPTTDMQYF